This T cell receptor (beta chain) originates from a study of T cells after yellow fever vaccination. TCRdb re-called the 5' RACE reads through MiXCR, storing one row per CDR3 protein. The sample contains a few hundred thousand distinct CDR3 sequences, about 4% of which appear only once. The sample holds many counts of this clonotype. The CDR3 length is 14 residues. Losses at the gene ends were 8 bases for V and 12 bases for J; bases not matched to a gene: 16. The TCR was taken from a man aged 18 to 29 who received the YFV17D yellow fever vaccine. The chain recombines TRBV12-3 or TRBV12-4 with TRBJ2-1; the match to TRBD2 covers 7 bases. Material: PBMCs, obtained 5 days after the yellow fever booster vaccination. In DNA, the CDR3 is TGTGCCAGCGGCACCGAGGGAGGGGTAATGTTGCAGTTCTTC. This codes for CASGTEGGVMLQFF.